This record looks at one T cell receptor (beta chain) sequence and its context. One end of the junction does not line up with germline, which may come from a read error. This CDR3 is 17 amino acids long. The germline V gene has CDR1 KGHSH and CDR2 LQKENI. Some clones are missing from TCRdb's copy, which holds only in-frame ones; the method was immunoSEQ multiplex PCR. This sample carries 110,000 to 150,000 clones, 75% to 90% of them seen once, and the ten largest clones take 1.7%. This sample stems from a study of blood T cell repertoires in COVID-19. The sample consisted of peripheral blood. This TCR was sampled from a woman in her forties or fifties with acute or convalescent COVID-19. The chain recombines TRBV18 with TRBJ2-2; 7 bases align to TRBD1. The CDR3, as DNA: TGTGCCAGCTCCCCACTTTTGGGACAGCGCATCACCGGGGAGCTGTTTTTT. Its translation: CASSPLLGQRITGELFF.